The following is a T cell receptor (beta chain) sequence with its context. This sample was included in a study of blood T cell repertoires in COVID-19. As for the study in general: Sites in the United States, Italy and Spain provided acute and convalescent COVID-19 samples. From T cells, B-cell-depleted T cells, or PBMCs came the material, which was cDNA or gDNA.

CDR3 length equals 17 residues. V lost 1 base and J lost 2, with 14 bases in between. Germline loops: CDR1 WNHNN, CDR2 SYGVQD (reference sequence). In the study's own analysis: Amplification of reference gene primers provided the estimated nucleated cell counts. Assay: immunoSEQ multiplex PCR; the TCRdb copy retains only in-frame clones and omits some. That table gives V, J and clone size, and the DNA gave D and trimming. The repertoire includes approximately 150,000 clones, approximately 86% of them detected once, and around 1.9% sits in the top ten. This rearrangement joins TRBV10-1 to TRBJ2-2; D may be TRBD2 (5 bases). What was sequenced was peripheral blood. This TCR was sampled from a man aged 65 to 85 with acute or convalescent COVID-19. CDR3 bases: TGCGCCAGCAGTGAGTTTTACTGGGGAGATAACACCGGGGAGCTGTTTTTT. It specifies CASSEFYWGDNTGELFF.